Here is one TCR beta chain with its context. Its antigen is still unknown. This sample was taken from a study of T cell responses to AZD1222 COVID-19 vaccine. Sequencing used immunoSEQ multiplex PCR; TCRdb keeps in-frame clones, though not all of them. The sample consists of 100,000 to 150,000 clones, 80% to 90% of them appearing once. Study results and limitations: At 160-218 and 743-854, vaccine-associated CD4 TCRs were dominant, and they spanned spike. Most donors were white British, females outnumbered males, and clonal diversity was possibly underestimated. Nearly half of spike-specific TCRs reportedly target variant regions that are unmutated in the B.1.351 and B.1.1.7 variants. The study sampled repertoires only after the peak T cell response.

The CDR3 has 11 amino acids. V lost 3 bases and J lost 7, with 6 bases in between. Germline CDR1 and CDR2: GTSNPN and SVGIG (reference sequence). V usage is TRBV30 and J usage is TRBJ1-4; no clear D. This receptor was taken from an adult in good health. The specimen was peripheral blood, collected on day 0 of MenACWY control vaccination. The chain's CDR3 is CAWRMSEKLFF. The CDR3 DNA follows: TGTGCCTGGAGGATGAGTGAAAAACTGTTTTTT.